This TCR beta chain was observed in a study of vaccination effects on CD4 cells after COVID-19. About the study: Vaccination of participants consisted of two doses of either the BNT162b2 or mRNA-1273 vaccine.

Details on this clone: Its target is not known.

Antigen-specific CD4+ T cells were expanded with viral peptide pools in the ViraFEST assay before sequencing. Once cultured for 9 to 11 days, the cells underwent separation to obtain CD4+ T cells. Nucleocapsid antibodies were negative in the vaccine recipients, who had never had SARS-CoV-2 infection. PBMC cultures contained 1.8 million or so cells per well, 9.5 to 10 IU/ml IL-2 and 10 ug/ml peptides. A half-medium replacement with IL-2 medium was carried out on days 3 and 7. Clones were sequenced by immunoSEQ multiplex PCR, and TCRdb holds only the in-frame ones, with some missing. The data contain roughly 65,000 clones, 70% to 80% of them singletons. This clonotype was sampled from a human donor who received a COVID-19 vaccine. Sequenced material: CD4+ T cells from PBMCs cultured with HCoV-NL63 spike peptides, taken before COVID-19 vaccination.

The CDR3 protein is CASSLMDGRGNTIYF. The CDR3 DNA follows: TGTGCCAGCTCACTGATGGACGGTCGGGGAAACACCATATATTTT. V and J are TRBV18 and TRBJ1-3, with D uncertain. CDR3 length equals 15 residues. Germline assignment: CDR1 KGHSH and CDR2 LQKENI. V was pared by 4 bases and J by 4 bases, with 14 bases between.